This T cell receptor beta chain was identified during a study of OX40 agonist ivuxolimab in advanced cancers. Study context: Aged roughly 20 to 79 with a mean of 60 years, they were 75% to 85% male. 30% to 40% of patients had received prior checkpoint inhibitor therapy.

Germline-derived CDR1 and CDR2 are LNHDA and SQIVND (reference sequence). The ends were cut back, 4 bases at V and 10 bases at J, with 11 bases in the middle. The CDR3 sequence is 12 residues long. Overall study findings and caveats: Low normalized clonal expansion also occurred in some nonresponding patients.

Method: immunoSEQ multiplex PCR; TCRdb's copy keeps in-frame clones and lacks some. The sample includes roughly 76,000 clones, 85% of them seen just once. As for this clone: What it binds is not known.

Researchers took blood at baseline, on cycle 4 day 1, and on cycle 7 day 1. J is TRBJ2-1 and V is TRBV19; D remains ambiguous. Sequencing was performed on CD4+ or CD8+ T cells sorted from blood, taken in a trial of the OX40 agonist ivuxolimab. The receptor's source is an adult with an advanced solid tumor such as melanoma, head and neck, liver or kidney cancer. CDR3 region: CASSKRLGEQFF. The CDR3, as DNA: TGTGCCAGTAGTAAAAGGCTCGGGGAGCAGTTCTTC.